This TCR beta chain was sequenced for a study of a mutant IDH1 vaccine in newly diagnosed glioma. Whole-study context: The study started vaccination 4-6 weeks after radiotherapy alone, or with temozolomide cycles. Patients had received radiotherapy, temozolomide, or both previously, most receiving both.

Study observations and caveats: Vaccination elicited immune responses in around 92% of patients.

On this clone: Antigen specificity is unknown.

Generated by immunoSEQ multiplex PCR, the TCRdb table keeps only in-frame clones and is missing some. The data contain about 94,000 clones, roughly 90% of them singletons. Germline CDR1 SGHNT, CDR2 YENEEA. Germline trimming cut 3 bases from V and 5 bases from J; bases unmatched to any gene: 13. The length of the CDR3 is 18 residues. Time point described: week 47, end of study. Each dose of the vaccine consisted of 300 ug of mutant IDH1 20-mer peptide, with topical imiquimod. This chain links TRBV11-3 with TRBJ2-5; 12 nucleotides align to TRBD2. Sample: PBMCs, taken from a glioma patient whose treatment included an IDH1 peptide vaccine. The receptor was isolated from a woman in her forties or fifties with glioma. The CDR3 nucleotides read TGTGCCAGCAGCTTCAAACCGGGACTAGCGGGTCGAGGGGAGACCCAGTACTTC. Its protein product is CASSFKPGLAGRGETQYF.